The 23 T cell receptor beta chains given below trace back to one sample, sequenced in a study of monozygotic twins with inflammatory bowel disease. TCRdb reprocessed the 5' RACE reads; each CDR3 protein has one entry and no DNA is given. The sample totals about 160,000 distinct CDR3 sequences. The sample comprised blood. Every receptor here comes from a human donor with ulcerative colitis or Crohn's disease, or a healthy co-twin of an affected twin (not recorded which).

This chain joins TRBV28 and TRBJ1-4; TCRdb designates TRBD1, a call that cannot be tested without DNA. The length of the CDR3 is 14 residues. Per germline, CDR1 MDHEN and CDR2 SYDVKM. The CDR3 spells CASSLGLRGEKLFF.

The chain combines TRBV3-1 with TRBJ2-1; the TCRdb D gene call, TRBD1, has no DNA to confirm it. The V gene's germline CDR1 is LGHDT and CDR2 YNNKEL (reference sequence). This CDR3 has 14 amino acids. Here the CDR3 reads CASSRDPTSNEQFF.

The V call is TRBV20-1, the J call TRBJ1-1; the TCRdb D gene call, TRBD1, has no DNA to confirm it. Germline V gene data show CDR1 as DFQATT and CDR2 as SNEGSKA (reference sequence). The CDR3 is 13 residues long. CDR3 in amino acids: CSAPKGQNTEAFF.

The CDR3 sequence: CASSLPRGGIDTQYF. The V and J genes are TRBV7-3 and TRBJ2-3; with no DNA, the TCRdb D assignment of TRBD2 cannot be verified. CDR1 and CDR2 (germline): SGHTA, FQGTGA. The CDR3 contains 15 residues.

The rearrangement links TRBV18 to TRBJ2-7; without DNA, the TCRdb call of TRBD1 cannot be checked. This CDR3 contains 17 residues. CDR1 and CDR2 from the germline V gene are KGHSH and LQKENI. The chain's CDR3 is CASSPLPPGTGTYEQYF.

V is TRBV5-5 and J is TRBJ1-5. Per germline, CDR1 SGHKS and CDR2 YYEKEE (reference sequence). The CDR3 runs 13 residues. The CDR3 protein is CASSLTDSQPQHF.

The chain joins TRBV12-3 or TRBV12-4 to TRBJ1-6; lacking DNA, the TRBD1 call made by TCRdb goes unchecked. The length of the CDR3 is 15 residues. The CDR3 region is CASSRQGAKDSPLHF.

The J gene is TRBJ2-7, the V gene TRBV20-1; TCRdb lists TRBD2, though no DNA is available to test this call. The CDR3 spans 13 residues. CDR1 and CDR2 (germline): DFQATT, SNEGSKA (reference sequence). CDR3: CSARLAGTYAQYF.

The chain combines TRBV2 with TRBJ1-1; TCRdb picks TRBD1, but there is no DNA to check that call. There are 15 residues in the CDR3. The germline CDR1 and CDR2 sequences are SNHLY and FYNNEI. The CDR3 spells CASSVEGQGNTEAFF.

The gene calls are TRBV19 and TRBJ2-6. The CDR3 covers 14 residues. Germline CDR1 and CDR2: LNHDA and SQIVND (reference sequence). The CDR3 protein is CASAEAPGANVLTF.

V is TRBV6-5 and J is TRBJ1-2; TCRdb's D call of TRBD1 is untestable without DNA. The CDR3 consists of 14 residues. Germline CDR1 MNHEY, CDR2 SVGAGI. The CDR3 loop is CASSYSSGGNGYTF.

CDR3 sequence: CASSERAGREGTEAFF. V and J are TRBV6-1 and TRBJ1-1; the TCRdb call, TRBD1, lacks DNA for checking. This CDR3 has 16 amino acids. Germline V gene sequence: CDR1 MNHNS, CDR2 SASEGT.

Here the CDR3 reads CSARGRGRGDTQYF. V is TRBV20-1 and J is TRBJ2-3; TCRdb returns TRBD1, unconfirmable since there is no DNA. The length of the CDR3 is 14 residues. CDR1 and CDR2 from the germline V gene are DFQATT and SNEGSKA (reference sequence).

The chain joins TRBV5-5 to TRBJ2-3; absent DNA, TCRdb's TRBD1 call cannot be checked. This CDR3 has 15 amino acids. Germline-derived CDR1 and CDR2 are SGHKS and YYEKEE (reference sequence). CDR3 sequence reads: CASRNWGVDTDTQYF. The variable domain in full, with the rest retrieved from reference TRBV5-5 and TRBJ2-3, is DAGVTQSPTHLIKTRGQQVTLRCSPISGHKSVSWYQQVLGQGPQFIFQYYEKEERGRGNFPDRFSARQFPNYSSELNVNALLLGDSALYLCASRNWGVDTDTQYFGPGTRLTVL.

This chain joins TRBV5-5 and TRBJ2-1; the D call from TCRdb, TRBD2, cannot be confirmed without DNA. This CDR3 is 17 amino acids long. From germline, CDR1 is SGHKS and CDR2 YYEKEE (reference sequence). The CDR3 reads CASSLLAGGLGIGEQFF.

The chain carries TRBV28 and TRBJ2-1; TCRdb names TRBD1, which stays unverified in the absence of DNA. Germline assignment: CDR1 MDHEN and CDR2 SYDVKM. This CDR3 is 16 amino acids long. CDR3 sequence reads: CASSPARRRGGRGQFF.

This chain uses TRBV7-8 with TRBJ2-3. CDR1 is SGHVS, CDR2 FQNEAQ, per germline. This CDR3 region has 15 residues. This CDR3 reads CASSLALQPADTQYF. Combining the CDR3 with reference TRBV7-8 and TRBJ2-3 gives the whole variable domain GAGVSQSPRYKVAKRGQDVALRCDPISGHVSLFWYQQALGQGPEFLTYFQNEAQLDKSGLPSDRFFAERPEGSVSTLKIQRTQQEDSAVYLCASSLALQPADTQYFGPGTRLTVL.

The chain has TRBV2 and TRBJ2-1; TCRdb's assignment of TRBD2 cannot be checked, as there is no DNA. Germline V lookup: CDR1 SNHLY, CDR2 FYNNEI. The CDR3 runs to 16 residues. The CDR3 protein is CASSPSTSARVNEQFF.

CDR3 protein: CASLLTPGGNSNEKLFF. This chain uses TRBV28 with TRBJ1-4; absent DNA, TCRdb's TRBD1 call cannot be checked. CDR3 length: 17 residues. The germline gives CDR1 MDHEN, CDR2 SYDVKM. Based on the CDR3 plus reference TRBV28 and TRBJ1-4, the full variable domain is DVKVTQSSRYLVKRTGEKVFLECVQDMDHENMFWYRQDPGLGLRLIYFSYDVKMKEKGDIPEGYSVSREKKERFSLILESASTNQTSMYLCASLLTPGGNSNEKLFFGSGTQLSVL.

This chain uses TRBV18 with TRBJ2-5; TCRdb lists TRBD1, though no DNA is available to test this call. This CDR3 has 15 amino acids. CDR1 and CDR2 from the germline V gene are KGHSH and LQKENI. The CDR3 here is CASSLRTGDIGTQYF.

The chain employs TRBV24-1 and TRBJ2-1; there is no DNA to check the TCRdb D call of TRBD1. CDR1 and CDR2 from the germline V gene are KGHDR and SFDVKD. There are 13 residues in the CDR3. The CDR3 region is CATSEGTGNEQFF.

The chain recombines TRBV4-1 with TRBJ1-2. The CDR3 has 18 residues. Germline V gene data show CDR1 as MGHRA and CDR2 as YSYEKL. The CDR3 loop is CASSQASAEIRANYGYTF.

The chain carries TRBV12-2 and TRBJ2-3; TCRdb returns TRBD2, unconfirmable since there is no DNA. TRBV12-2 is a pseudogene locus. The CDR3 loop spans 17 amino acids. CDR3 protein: CASRLAGTSGSTDTQYF.